This T cell receptor (beta chain) appears in the sequencing data of a study of blood T cell repertoires in COVID-19. In the authors' methods: How many nucleated cells were present was estimated from reference gene primer amplification. Generated by immunoSEQ multiplex PCR, the TCRdb table keeps only in-frame clones and is missing some. V, J and clone size reflect that table, while D and trimming were determined from the DNA. Of some 300,000 clones listed, 75% to 90% are singletons. Germline CDR1 and CDR2: SEHNR and FQNEAQ (reference sequence). The CDR3 is 13 amino acids. The V gene lost 5 bases and the J gene lost 1 base, with 6 bases spanning the gap.

This receptor was obtained from a woman aged 45-65 years with COVID-19, enrolled during active disease. Sequencing was performed on peripheral blood. This sequence joins TRBV7-9 and TRBJ1-3; no clear D gene. The CDR3 sequence: CASSLGSGNTIYF. As DNA, the CDR3 is TGTGCCAGCAGCCTCGGGTCTGGAAACACCATATATTTT.